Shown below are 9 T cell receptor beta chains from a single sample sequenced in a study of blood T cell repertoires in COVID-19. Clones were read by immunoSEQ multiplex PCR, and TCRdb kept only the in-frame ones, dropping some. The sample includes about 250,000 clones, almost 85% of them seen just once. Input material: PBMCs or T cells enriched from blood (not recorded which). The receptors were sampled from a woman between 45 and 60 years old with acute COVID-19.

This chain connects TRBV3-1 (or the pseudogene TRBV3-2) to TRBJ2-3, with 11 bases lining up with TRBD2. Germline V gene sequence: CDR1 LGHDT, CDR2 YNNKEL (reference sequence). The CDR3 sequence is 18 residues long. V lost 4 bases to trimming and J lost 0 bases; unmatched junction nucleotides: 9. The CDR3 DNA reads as TGTGCCAGCAGCCCGATGGCTGTAGCGGGGGGGAGCACAGATACGCAGTATTTT. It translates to CASSPMAVAGGSTDTQYF.

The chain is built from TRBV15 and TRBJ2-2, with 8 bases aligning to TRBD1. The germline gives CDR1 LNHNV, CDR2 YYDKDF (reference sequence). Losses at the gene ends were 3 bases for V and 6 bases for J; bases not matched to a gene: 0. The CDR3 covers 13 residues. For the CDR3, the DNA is TGTGCCACCAGCAGGGACAGGGCCGGGGAGCTGTTTTTT. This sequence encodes CATSRDRAGELFF.

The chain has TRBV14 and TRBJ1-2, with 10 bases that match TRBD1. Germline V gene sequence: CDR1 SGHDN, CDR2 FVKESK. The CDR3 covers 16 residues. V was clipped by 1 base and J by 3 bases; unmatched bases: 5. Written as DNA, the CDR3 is TGTGCCAGCAGCCAAGGGGACAGGGGCTATTACTATGGCTACACCTTC. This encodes CASSQGDRGYYYGYTF.

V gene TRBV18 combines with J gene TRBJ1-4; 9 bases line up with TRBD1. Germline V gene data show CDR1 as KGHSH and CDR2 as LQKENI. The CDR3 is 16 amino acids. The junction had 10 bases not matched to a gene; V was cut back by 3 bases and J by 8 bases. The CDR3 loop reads CASSPLQQGAGEKLFF. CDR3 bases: TGTGCCAGCTCACCCCTCCAACAGGGGGCAGGCGAAAAACTGTTTTTT.

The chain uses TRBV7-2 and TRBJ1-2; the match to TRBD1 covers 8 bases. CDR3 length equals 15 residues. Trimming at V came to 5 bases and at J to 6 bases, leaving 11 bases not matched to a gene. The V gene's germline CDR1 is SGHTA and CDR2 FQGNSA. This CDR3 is CASSQNQQGAHGYTF. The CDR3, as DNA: TGTGCCAGCAGCCAAAATCAGCAGGGGGCACATGGCTACACCTTC.

The CDR3: CASSPQQDNYGYTF. The DNA for the CDR3 is TGTGCCAGCTCACCTCAACAGGACAACTATGGCTACACCTTC. The J gene is TRBJ1-2, the V gene TRBV18, with D tentatively TRBD1 (5 bases). This CDR3 has 14 residues. Between the trimmed V and J ends, which lost 3 bases and 2 bases, there was a span of 10 bases. Germline values: CDR1 KGHSH, CDR2 LQKENI.

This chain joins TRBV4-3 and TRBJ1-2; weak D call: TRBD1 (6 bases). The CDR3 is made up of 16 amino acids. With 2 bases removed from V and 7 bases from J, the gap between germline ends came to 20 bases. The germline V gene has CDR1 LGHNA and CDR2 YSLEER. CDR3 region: CASSQPGDNLRGGYTF. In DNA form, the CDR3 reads TGCGCCAGCAGCCAACCAGGGGACAACCTAAGGGGTGGCTACACCTTC.

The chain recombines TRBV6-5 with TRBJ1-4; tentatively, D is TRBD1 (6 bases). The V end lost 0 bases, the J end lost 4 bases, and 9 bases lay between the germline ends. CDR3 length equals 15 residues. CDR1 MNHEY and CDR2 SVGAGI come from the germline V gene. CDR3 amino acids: CASSYSEDSNEKLFF. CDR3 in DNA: TGTGCCAGCAGTTACTCGGAGGACAGTAATGAAAAACTGTTTTTT.

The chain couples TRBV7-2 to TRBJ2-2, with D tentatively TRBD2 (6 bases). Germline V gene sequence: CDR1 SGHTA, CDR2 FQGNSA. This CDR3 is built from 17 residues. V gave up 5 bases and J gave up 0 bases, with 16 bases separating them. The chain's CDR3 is CASSRRSDYPNTGELFF. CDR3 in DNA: TGTGCCAGCAGCCGCCGCTCGGACTACCCGAACACCGGGGAGCTGTTTTTT.